The sample holds a few counts of the clone carrying this T cell receptor beta chain. Its antigen remains unknown. Germline CDR1 reads LNHDA; CDR2 reads SQIVND (reference sequence). The V segment lost 2 bases and the J segment 6 bases; nucleotides outside the gene matches: 10. CDR3 length: 17 residues. This sample was included in a study of cytomegalovirus exposure and HLA in healthy donors. Study in general: Early released data comprised some 85 million unique TCRs from HLA-typed donors.

This PCR relied on a set of 60 Vbeta primers and 13 Jbeta primers. Method: immunoSEQ multiplex PCR; TCRdb's copy keeps in-frame clones and lacks some. The data hold about 85,000 clones, with over 60% observed a single time. General study findings and limits: Later, an analysis showed that TCR beta chains associated with HLA were more clonally expanded than others that were equally common. Later genetic work tied a missense DCLRE1C variant to beta-chain V and J trimming.

This sequence originates from a man aged 25-45 years in good health and CMV-seronegative. This chain connects TRBV19 to TRBJ2-4; TRBD1 matches at 10 bases. Sequenced: PBMCs. The CDR3, as DNA: TGTGCCAGTAGTATATCCGGGACAGGGGTTGTTGGAAACATTCAGTACTTC. It is translated as CASSISGTGVVGNIQYF.